What follows is one T cell receptor (beta chain) and its context. The data were obtained in a study of cytomegalovirus exposure and HLA in healthy donors. This PCR relied on a set of 60 Vbeta primers and 13 Jbeta primers. Per the study methods: Later reanalysis found around 84 million unique TCR beta chains, 9 million to 12 million of them shared. Only in-frame clones appear in the TCRdb table, and some are missing; sequencing was by immunoSEQ multiplex PCR. V, J and clone size were drawn from that table, and D and trimming were deduced from the DNA. Here the sample spans approximately 180,000 clones, over 75% being singletons. This receptor was identified in a girl under three years old in good health and CMV-seronegative. The sequenced sample consisted of PBMCs.

Here the CDR3 reads CASSWGQGMGAFF. CDR3 nucleotide sequence: TGTGCCAGCAGCTGGGGACAGGGTATGGGAGCTTTCTTT. This chain links TRBV5-6 with TRBJ1-1; 9 positions agree with TRBD1. This CDR3 region has 13 residues. Trimming at V came to 3 bases and at J to 10 bases, leaving 7 bases not matched to a gene. CDR1 and CDR2 (germline): SGHDT, YYEEEE. Together with reference TRBV5-6 and TRBJ1-1, the CDR3 gives the full variable domain: DAGVTQSPTHLIKTRGQQVTLRCSPKSGHDTVSWYQQALGQGPQFIFQYYEEEERQRGNFPDRFSGHQFPNYSSELNVNALLLGDSALYLCASSWGQGMGAFFGQGTRLTVV.